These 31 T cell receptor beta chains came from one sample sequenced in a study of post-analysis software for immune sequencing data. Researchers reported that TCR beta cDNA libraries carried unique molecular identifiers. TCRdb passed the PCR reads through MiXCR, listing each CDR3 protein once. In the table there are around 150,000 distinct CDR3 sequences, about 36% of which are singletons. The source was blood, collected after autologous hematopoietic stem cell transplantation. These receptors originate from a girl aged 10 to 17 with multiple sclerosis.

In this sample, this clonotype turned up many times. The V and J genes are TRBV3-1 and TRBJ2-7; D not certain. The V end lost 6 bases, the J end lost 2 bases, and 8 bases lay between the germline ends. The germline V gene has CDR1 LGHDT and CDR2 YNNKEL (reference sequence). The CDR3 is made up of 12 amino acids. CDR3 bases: TGTGCCAGCAGTAGCAGCACCTACGAGCAGTACTTC. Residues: CASSSSTYEQYF.

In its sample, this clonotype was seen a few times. CDR3 residues: CATKRQRTDTQYF. CDR3 nucleotides: TGTGCCACCAAGAGACAACGCACAGATACGCAGTATTTT. The chain joins TRBV24-1 to TRBJ2-3; D is uncertain. CDR1 KGHDR and CDR2 SFDVKD come from the germline V gene. CDR3 length equals 13 residues. Trimming stripped 8 bases from V and 1 base from J, with 9 bases between.

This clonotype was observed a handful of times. CDR3: CSAEGGAPLNEQFF. The CDR3 DNA reads TGCAGTGCCGAGGGGGGGGCTCCCCTCAATGAGCAGTTCTTC. The chain recombines TRBV20-1 with TRBJ2-1, with D perhaps TRBD2 (7 bases). Germline V gives CDR1 DFQATT, CDR2 SNEGSKA (reference sequence). There are 14 residues in the CDR3. Trimming pared 6 bases from V and 6 bases from J, leaving 18 bases between.

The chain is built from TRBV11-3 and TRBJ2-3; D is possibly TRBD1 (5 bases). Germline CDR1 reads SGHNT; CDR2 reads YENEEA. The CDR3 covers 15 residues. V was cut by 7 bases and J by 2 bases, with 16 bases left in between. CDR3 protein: CASTDGAQHTDTQYF. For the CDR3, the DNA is TGTGCCAGCACGGATGGGGCCCAGCACACAGATACGCAGTATTTT.

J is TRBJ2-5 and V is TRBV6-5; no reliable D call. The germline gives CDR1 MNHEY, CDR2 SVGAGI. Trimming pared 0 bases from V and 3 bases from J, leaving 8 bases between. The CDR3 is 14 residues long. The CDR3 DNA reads TGTGCCAGCAGTTACTCGTTAAGGGAAGAGACCCAGTACTTC. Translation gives CASSYSLREETQYF.

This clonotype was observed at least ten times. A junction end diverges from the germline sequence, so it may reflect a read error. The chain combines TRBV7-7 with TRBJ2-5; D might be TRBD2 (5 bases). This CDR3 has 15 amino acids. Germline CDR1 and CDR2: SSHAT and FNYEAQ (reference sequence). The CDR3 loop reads CASSLSGLARETQYF. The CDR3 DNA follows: TGTGCTAGCAGCTTAAGTGGGCTAGCTAGAGAGACCCAGTACTTC. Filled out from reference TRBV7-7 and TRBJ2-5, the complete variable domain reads GAGVSQSPRYKVTKRGQDVTLRCDPISSHATLYWYQQALGQGPEFLTYFNYEAQPDKSGLPSDRFSAERPEGSISTLTIQRTEQRDSAMYRCASSLSGLARETQYFGPGTRLLVL.

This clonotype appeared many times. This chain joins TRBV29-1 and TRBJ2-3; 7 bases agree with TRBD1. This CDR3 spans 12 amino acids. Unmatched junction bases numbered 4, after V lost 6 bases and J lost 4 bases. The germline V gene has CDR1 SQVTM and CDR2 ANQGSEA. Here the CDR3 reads CSVRQGPDTQYF. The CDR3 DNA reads TGCAGCGTAAGACAGGGCCCAGATACGCAGTATTTT.

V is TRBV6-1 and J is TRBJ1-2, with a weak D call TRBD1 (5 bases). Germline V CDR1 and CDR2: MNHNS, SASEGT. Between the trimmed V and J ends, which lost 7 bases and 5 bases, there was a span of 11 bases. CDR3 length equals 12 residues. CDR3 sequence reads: CASIQGVYGYTF. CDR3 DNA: TGTGCCAGCATTCAGGGAGTATATGGCTACACCTTC.

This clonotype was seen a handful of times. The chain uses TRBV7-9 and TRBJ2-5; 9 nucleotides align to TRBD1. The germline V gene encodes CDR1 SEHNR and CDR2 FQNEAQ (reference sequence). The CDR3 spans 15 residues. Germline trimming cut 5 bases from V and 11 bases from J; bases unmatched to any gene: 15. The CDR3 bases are TGTGCCAGCAGCCAGAGCCTGGGACAGGGCTTTTGGCAGTACTTC. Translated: CASSQSLGQGFWQYF.

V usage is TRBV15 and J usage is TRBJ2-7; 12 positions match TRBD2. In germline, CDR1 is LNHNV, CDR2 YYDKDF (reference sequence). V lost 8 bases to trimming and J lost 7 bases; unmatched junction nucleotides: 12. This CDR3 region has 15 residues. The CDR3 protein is CATLNRTSGTGEQYF. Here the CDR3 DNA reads TGTGCCACCCTCAATCGGACTAGCGGGACGGGTGAGCAGTACTTC.

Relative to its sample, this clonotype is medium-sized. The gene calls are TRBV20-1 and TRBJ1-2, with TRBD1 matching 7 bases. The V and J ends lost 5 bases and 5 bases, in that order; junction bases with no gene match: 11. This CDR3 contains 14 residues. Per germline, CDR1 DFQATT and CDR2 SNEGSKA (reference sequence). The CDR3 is CSAGLLGTAYGYTF. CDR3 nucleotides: TGCAGTGCTGGGTTACTGGGGACAGCATATGGCTACACCTTC.

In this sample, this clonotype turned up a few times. CDR3: CASSPLPGTGANVLTF. The CDR3, as DNA: TGTGCCAGCAGCCCCTTGCCGGGCACTGGGGCCAACGTCCTGACTTTC. The chain combines TRBV6-4 with TRBJ2-6; unclear D gene. CDR1 is MRHNA, CDR2 SNTAGT, per germline. There are 16 residues in the CDR3. V was shortened by 6 bases and J by 2 bases, with 14 bases between the two germline ends.

The CDR3 region is CASSSTPGQGRTGANVLTF. As DNA, the CDR3 is TGTGCCAGCAGCTCGACACCGGGACAGGGAAGAACTGGGGCCAACGTCCTGACTTTC. The rearrangement links TRBV7-2 to TRBJ2-6, with 9 bases aligning to TRBD1. Trimming at V came to 4 bases and at J to 2 bases, leaving 12 bases not matched to a gene. Germline V gene lookup returns CDR1 SGHTA and CDR2 FQGNSA. The CDR3 loop spans 19 amino acids.

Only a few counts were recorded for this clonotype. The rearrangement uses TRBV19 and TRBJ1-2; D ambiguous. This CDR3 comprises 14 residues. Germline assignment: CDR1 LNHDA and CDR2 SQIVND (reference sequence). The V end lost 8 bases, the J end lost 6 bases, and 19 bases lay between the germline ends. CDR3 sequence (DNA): TGTGCCAGTTTCCACCGGGAAGCCCTCAATGGCTACACCTTC. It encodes CASFHREALNGYTF. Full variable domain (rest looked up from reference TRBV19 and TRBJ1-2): DGGITQSPKYLFRKEGQNVTLSCEQNLNHDAMYWYRQDPGQGLRLIYYSQIVNDFQKGDIAEGYSVSREKKESFPLTVTSAQKNPTAFYLCASFHREALNGYTFGSGTRLTVV.

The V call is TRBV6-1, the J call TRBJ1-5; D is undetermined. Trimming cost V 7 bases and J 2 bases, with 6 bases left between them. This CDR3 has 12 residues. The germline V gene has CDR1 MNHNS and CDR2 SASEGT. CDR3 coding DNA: TGTGCCAGCAATAACCGCAATCAGCCCCAGCATTTT. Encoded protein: CASNNRNQPQHF.

The chain's CDR3 is CASSRQGEYNEQFF. The DNA of the CDR3 is TGCGCCAGCAGCCGGCAGGGGGAGTACAATGAGCAGTTCTTC. The rearrangement links TRBV5-1 to TRBJ2-1; TRBD1 agrees at 7 bases. Germline CDR1 reads SGHRS; CDR2 reads YFSETQ. This CDR3 is 14 amino acids long. The ends lost 4 bases at V and 4 bases at J; junction bases unmatched: 5.

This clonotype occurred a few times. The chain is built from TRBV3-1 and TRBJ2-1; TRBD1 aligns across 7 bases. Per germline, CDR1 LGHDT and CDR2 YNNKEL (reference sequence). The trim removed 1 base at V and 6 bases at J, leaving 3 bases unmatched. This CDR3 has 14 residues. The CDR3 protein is CASSQGTGFNEQFF. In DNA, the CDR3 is TGTGCCAGCAGCCAAGGGACAGGCTTCAATGAGCAGTTCTTC.

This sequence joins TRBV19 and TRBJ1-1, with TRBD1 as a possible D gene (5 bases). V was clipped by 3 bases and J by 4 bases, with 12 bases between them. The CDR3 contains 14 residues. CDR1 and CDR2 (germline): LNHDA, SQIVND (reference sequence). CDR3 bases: TGTGCCAGTAGTATTTCCGGGACGGGCACTGAAGCTTTCTTT. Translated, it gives CASSISGTGTEAFF.

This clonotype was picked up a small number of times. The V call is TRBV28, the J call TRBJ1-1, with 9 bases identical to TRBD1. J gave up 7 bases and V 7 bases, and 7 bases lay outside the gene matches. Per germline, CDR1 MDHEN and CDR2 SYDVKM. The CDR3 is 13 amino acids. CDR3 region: CASTDRGAFEAFF. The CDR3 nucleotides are TGTGCCAGCACAGACAGGGGGGCCTTTGAAGCTTTCTTT.

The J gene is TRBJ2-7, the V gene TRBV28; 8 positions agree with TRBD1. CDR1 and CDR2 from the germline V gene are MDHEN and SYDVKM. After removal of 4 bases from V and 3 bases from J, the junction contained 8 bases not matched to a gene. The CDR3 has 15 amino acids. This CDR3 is CASSSPRQGYYEQYF. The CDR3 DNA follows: TGTGCCAGCAGTTCCCCGAGACAGGGGTACTACGAGCAGTACTTC.

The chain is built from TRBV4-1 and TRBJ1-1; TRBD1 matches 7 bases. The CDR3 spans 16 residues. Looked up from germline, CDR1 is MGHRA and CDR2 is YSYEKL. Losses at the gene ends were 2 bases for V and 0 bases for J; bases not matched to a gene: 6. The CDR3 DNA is TGCGCCAGCAGCCAAAAACAGGGGAGCATGAACACTGAAGCTTTCTTT. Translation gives CASSQKQGSMNTEAFF.

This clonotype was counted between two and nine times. This CDR3 reads CASISQANEQFF. CDR3 sequence (DNA): TGCGCCAGCATCTCACAGGCTAATGAGCAGTTCTTC. The chain links TRBV5-1 to TRBJ2-1; D might be TRBD1 (5 bases). The CDR3 sequence is 12 residues long. Germline assignment: CDR1 SGHRS and CDR2 YFSETQ. The V and J ends lost 6 bases and 7 bases respectively, with 11 bases between them.

CDR3 coding DNA: TGTGCCACCAGCCCGGCGGGACAGGGGGCCCATGGCTACACCTTC. It specifies CATSPAGQGAHGYTF. The genes are TRBV15 and TRBJ1-2; 12 bases fit TRBD1. The trim removed 5 bases at V and 6 bases at J, leaving 7 bases unmatched. The CDR3 contains 15 residues. The V gene's germline CDR1 is LNHNV and CDR2 YYDKDF (reference sequence).

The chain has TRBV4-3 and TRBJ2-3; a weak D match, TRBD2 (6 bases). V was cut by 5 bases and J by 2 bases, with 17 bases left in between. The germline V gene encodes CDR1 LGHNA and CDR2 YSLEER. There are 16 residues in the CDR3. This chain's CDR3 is CASSIHQGGTTDTQYF. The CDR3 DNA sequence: TGCGCCAGCAGCATCCACCAAGGCGGGACCACAGATACGCAGTATTTT.

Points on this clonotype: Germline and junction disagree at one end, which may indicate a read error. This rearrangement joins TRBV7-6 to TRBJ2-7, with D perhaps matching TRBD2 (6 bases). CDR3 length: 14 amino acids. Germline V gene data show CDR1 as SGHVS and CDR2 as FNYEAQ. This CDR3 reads CACSLGGENYEQYF. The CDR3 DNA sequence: TGTGCCTGCAGCCTGGGAGGAGAAAACTACGAGCAGTACTTC.

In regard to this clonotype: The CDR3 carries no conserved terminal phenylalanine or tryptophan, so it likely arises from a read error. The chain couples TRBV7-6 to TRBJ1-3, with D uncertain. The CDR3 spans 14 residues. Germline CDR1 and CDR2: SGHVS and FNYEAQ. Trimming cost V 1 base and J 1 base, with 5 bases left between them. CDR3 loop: CASSLVMSGNTIYL. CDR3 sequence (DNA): TGTGCCAGCAGCTTAGTCATGTCTGGAAACACCATATATTTG.

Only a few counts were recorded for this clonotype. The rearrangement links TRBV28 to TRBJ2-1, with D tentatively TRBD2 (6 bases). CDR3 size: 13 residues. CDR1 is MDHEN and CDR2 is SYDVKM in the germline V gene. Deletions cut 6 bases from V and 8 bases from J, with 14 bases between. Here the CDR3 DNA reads TGTGCCAGCAGGCTGACTAGACGGGATGAGCAGTTCTTC. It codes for CASRLTRRDEQFF.

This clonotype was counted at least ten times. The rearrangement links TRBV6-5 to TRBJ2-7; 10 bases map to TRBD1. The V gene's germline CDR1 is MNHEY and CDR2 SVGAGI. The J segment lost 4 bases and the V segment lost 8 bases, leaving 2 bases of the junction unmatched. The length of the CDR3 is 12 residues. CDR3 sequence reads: CASWDRGYEQYF. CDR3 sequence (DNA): TGTGCCAGCTGGGACAGGGGTTACGAGCAGTACTTC.

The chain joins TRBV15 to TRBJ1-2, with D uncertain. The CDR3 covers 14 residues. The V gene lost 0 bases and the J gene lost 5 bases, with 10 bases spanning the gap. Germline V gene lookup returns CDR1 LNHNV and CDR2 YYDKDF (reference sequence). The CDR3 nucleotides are TGTGCCACCAGCAGAGATTACGGGGATTATGGCTACACCTTC. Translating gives CATSRDYGDYGYTF.

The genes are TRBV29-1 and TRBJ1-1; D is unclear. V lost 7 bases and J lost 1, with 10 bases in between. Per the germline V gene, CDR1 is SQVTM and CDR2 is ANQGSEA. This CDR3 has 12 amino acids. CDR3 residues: CSASPGNTEAFF. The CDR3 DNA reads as TGCAGCGCCTCCCCGGGGAACACTGAAGCTTTCTTT.

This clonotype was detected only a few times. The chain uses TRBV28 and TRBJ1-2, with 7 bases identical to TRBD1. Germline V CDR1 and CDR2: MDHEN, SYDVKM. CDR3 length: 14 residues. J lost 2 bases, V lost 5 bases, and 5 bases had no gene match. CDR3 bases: TGTGCCAGCAGTACCGAGACAGGGAACTATGGCTACACCTTC. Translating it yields CASSTETGNYGYTF.